This is a list of T cell receptor beta chains from one sample in a study of T-cell reconstitution after alpha-beta-depleted transplantation in children. One entry per CDR3 protein, called by TCRdb with MiXCR from the PCR reads. The sample consists of some 500,000 distinct CDR3 sequences, approximately 32% of them appearing once. The sequences come from PBMCs from the stem cell graft donor, collected from the stem cell graft. The receptors originated from a human donor who donated a stem cell graft to a child with aplastic anemia. Both conserved end residues are part of each CDR3. Fields, in order: CDR3 protein, CDR3 DNA, V gene, D gene, clone size, J gene. D genes are given only for firm matches. Rows may omit the clone size; those that give it use once, few, many or a size class.

CDR3: CASSRATGGFVTDTQYF; DNA: TGTGCCAGCAGCAGGGCGACAGGGGGCTTCGTCACAGATACGCAGTATTTT; V: TRBV5-6; D: TRBD1; size: few; J: TRBJ2-3
CDR3: CASSPRLAASSYEQYF; DNA: TGTGCCAGCAGCCCCAGATTAGCGGCGAGCTCCTACGAGCAGTACTTC; V: TRBV7-8; D: .; size: .; J: TRBJ2-7
CDR3: CASSVGQTVNTIYF; DNA: TGTGCCAGCAGCGTAGGACAGACTGTAAACACCATATATTTT; V: TRBV9; D: .; size: few; J: TRBJ1-3
CDR3: CASSTQGHGEAFF; DNA: TGCGCCAGCAGTACCCAGGGCCATGGTGAAGCTTTCTTT; V: TRBV5-1; D: .; size: .; J: TRBJ1-1
CDR3: CAWSKRIGTVYNEQFF; DNA: TGTGCCTGGAGTAAAAGAATCGGGACAGTCTACAATGAGCAGTTCTTC; V: TRBV30; D: TRBD1; size: .; J: TRBJ2-1
CDR3: CASSLGGRLLTEAFF; DNA: TGTGCCAGCAGTTTGGGGGGCAGGCTCCTCACTGAAGCTTTCTTT; V: TRBV12-3/TRBV12-4; D: .; size: .; J: TRBJ1-1
CDR3: CATSDLSADYNEQFF; DNA: TGTGCCACCAGTGATTTGTCGGCGGATTACAATGAGCAGTTCTTC; V: TRBV24-1; D: .; size: few; J: TRBJ2-1
CDR3: CASRGSNPTEAFF; DNA: TGCGCCAGCAGAGGGTCGAACCCCACTGAAGCTTTCTTT; V: TRBV10-1; D: .; size: few; J: TRBJ1-1
CDR3: CATGQGDSNQPQHF; DNA: TGTGCCACCGGACAGGGAGATAGCAATCAGCCCCAGCATTTT; V: TRBV10-3; D: TRBD1; size: few; J: TRBJ1-5
CDR3: CASTTVNEKLFF; DNA: TGTGCCAGCACGACAGTTAATGAAAAACTGTTTTTT; V: TRBV27; D: .; size: many; J: TRBJ1-4
CDR3: CSVALGAIRGNTIYF; DNA: TGCAGCGTTGCTCTTGGGGCAATTCGAGGAAACACCATATATTTT; V: TRBV29-1; D: .; size: .; J: TRBJ1-3
CDR3: CASSLVVFSYNEQFF; DNA: TGCGCCAGCAGCTTGGTGGTATTTTCCTACAATGAGCAGTTCTTC; V: TRBV5-1; D: .; size: .; J: TRBJ2-1
CDR3: CASSFPDRAGDEKLFF; DNA: TGTGCCAGCAGCTTCCCAGACAGGGCAGGGGATGAAAAACTGTTTTTT; V: TRBV7-9; D: TRBD1; size: .; J: TRBJ1-4
CDR3: CASSLGRIATNEKLFF; DNA: TGTGCCAGCAGCTTGGGCAGGATCGCAACTAATGAAAAACTGTTTTTT; V: TRBV7-2; D: .; size: few; J: TRBJ1-4
CDR3: CSASGGAGYEQFF; DNA: TGCAGTGCTAGCGGGGGGGCGGGCTATGAGCAGTTCTTC; V: TRBV20-1; D: TRBD2; size: .; J: TRBJ2-1
CDR3: CASNRGHTAVYGYTF; DNA: TGTGCCAGCAATCGCGGCCACACGGCCGTCTATGGCTACACCTTC; V: TRBV28; D: .; size: .; J: TRBJ1-2
CDR3: CSARGTSGRVHEQYF; DNA: TGCAGTGCTAGAGGGACTAGCGGGAGGGTCCACGAGCAGTACTTC; V: TRBV20-1; D: TRBD2; size: .; J: TRBJ2-7
CDR3: CASSQEYQINQPQHF; DNA: TGCGCCAGCAGCCAAGAGTACCAGATCAATCAGCCCCAGCATTTT; V: TRBV4-1; D: .; size: .; J: TRBJ1-5
CDR3: CASTLAGVRTGELFF; DNA: TGTGCCAGCACACTAGCGGGAGTTAGGACCGGGGAGCTGTTTTTT; V: TRBV7-9; D: TRBD2; size: few; J: TRBJ2-2
CDR3: CASSLGTSGIYEQFF; DNA: TGTGCCAGCAGCTTGGGGACTAGCGGGATATATGAGCAGTTCTTC; V: TRBV12-3/TRBV12-4; D: TRBD2; size: few; J: TRBJ2-1
CDR3: CASSSTTGNTIYF; DNA: TGTGCCAGCAGCTCAACGACAGGAAACACCATATATTTT; V: TRBV7-2; D: .; size: .; J: TRBJ1-3
CDR3: CASIPHQGQGETQYF; DNA: TGTGCCAGCATCCCCCATCAGGGGCAAGGGGAGACCCAGTACTTC; V: TRBV7-2; D: .; size: .; J: TRBJ2-5
CDR3: CSPEDSEAFF; DNA: TGCAGCCCCGAGGACTCTGAAGCTTTCTTT; V: TRBV29-1; D: .; size: .; J: TRBJ1-1
CDR3: CASSRTVGHMEKLFF; DNA: TGTGCCAGCAGCCGGACGGTGGGACACATGGAAAAACTGTTTTTT; V: TRBV11-2; D: .; size: .; J: TRBJ1-4
CDR3: CASSLNWLLEQYF; DNA: TGCGCCAGCAGCTTGAATTGGCTGCTCGAGCAGTACTTC; V: TRBV5-1; D: .; size: few; J: TRBJ2-7
CDR3: CASSYARVGTEAFF; DNA: TGTGCCAGCAGTTACGCAAGGGTAGGCACTGAAGCTTTCTTT; V: TRBV6-5; D: .; size: .; J: TRBJ1-1
CDR3: CASRYDLSGSSYNEQFF; DNA: TGTGCCAGCAGGTATGACCTTAGCGGGAGCTCCTACAATGAGCAGTTCTTC; V: TRBV12-3/TRBV12-4; D: TRBD2; size: .; J: TRBJ2-1
CDR3: CASSLASLRRARAETQYF; DNA: TGTGCCAGCAGCTTAGCCTCCCTGAGGAGGGCCAGGGCTGAGACCCAGTACTTC; V: TRBV7-8; D: .; size: .; J: TRBJ2-5
CDR3: CASVLAGGMNTEAFF; DNA: TGTGCCAGCGTACTAGCAGGGGGAATGAACACTGAAGCTTTCTTT; V: TRBV7-2; D: TRBD1; size: .; J: TRBJ1-1
CDR3: CASSQGSDYTDTQYF; DNA: TGCGCCAGCAGCCAGGGATCCGACTACACAGATACGCAGTATTTT; V: TRBV5-1; D: .; size: .; J: TRBJ2-3
CDR3: CSASLAGGGLNEQFF; DNA: TGCAGTGCTAGTTTAGCGGGAGGTGGTTTAAATGAGCAGTTCTTC; V: TRBV20-1; D: TRBD2; size: .; J: TRBJ2-1
CDR3: CASSLAKGSRITGELFF; DNA: TGTGCCAGCAGCTTAGCAAAAGGGTCTAGAATAACCGGGGAGCTGTTTTTT; V: TRBV7-6; D: .; size: .; J: TRBJ2-2
CDR3: CASRTATGSEKLFF; DNA: TGTGCCAGCCGAACCGCGACAGGGAGTGAAAAACTGTTTTTT; V: TRBV6-1; D: TRBD1; size: .; J: TRBJ1-4
CDR3: CASTPGPGYNEQFF; DNA: TGTGCCAGCACCCCGGGGCCAGGGTACAATGAGCAGTTCTTC; V: TRBV6-4; D: .; size: .; J: TRBJ2-1
CDR3: CSALAGGSETQYF; DNA: TGCAGCGCCTTAGCGGGAGGGTCAGAGACCCAGTACTTC; V: TRBV29-1; D: TRBD2; size: few; J: TRBJ2-5
CDR3: CSARAGTEIYGYTF; DNA: TGCAGTGCTAGAGCCGGGACGGAGATTTATGGCTACACCTTC; V: TRBV20-1; D: .; size: .; J: TRBJ1-2
CDR3: CASSLDRIYGYTF; DNA: TGTGCCAGCAGCCTGGACAGGATCTATGGCTACACCTTC; V: TRBV7-2; D: TRBD1; size: few; J: TRBJ1-2
CDR3: CASSLRWDAPWSQYF; DNA: TGTGCCAGCAGCTTAAGGTGGGACGCACCGTGGTCCCAGTACTTC; V: TRBV7-2; D: .; size: .; J: TRBJ2-5
CDR3: CAIGPGVRGGSGYTF; DNA: TGTGCCATCGGCCCCGGGGTTCGAGGGGGCAGTGGCTACACCTTC; V: TRBV4-2; D: TRBD1; size: .; J: TRBJ1-2
CDR3: CASSPGTSGFPSSYNEQFF; DNA: TGTGCCAGCTCACCTGGGACTAGCGGGTTTCCCAGCTCCTACAATGAGCAGTTCTTC; V: TRBV18; D: TRBD2; size: .; J: TRBJ2-1
CDR3: CASSFQRTPGNEQFF; DNA: TGTGCCAGCAGCTTCCAGCGGACCCCTGGAAATGAGCAGTTCTTC; V: TRBV5-5; D: .; size: few; J: TRBJ2-1
CDR3: CASSLVTGWEQYF; DNA: TGCGCCAGCAGCTTGGTTACAGGTTGGGAGCAGTACTTC; V: TRBV5-1; D: .; size: .; J: TRBJ2-7
CDR3: CASSPGHLINYGYTF; DNA: TGCGCCAGCAGCCCGGGACACCTAATAAACTATGGCTACACCTTC; V: TRBV5-1; D: .; size: .; J: TRBJ1-2
CDR3: CANPGGYKGEPQHF; DNA: TGTGCCAACCCGGGGGGTTATAAGGGTGAGCCCCAGCATTTT; V: TRBV10-3; D: .; size: .; J: TRBJ1-5
CDR3: CASSSSSGRLPYF; DNA: TGTGCCAGCAGCTCTTCTAGCGGGAGGCTGCCGTACTTC; V: TRBV7-6; D: TRBD2; size: .; J: TRBJ2-5
CDR3: CGPGGQGARGYTF; DNA: TGTGGTCCCGGGGGACAGGGGGCGCGGGGCTACACCTTC; V: TRBV30; D: TRBD1; size: once; J: TRBJ1-2
CDR3: CSARRQGPRTEAFF; DNA: TGCAGTGCTAGACGCCAGGGGCCTCGTACTGAAGCTTTCTTT; V: TRBV20-1; D: .; size: .; J: TRBJ1-1
CDR3: CAISESKRQKATGELFF; DNA: TGTGCCATCAGTGAGTCGAAAAGACAGAAGGCCACCGGGGAGCTGTTTTTT; V: TRBV10-3; D: .; size: .; J: TRBJ2-2
CDR3: CASSSGSTMGGYTF; DNA: TGTGCCAGCAGCTCTGGTTCGACCATGGGTGGCTACACCTTC; V: TRBV6-1; D: .; size: few; J: TRBJ1-2
CDR3: CSVSPTGGPAQYF; DNA: TGCAGCGTTTCCCCCACCGGTGGGCCGGCGCAGTATTTT; V: TRBV29-1; D: .; size: few; J: TRBJ2-3